This is a list of T cell receptor beta chains from one sample in a study of monozygotic twins with inflammatory bowel disease. Reanalyzing the 5' RACE reads, TCRdb keeps one entry per CDR3 protein, without DNA. The data show about 440,000 distinct CDR3 sequences, and the top ten clones hold about 2.3%. Sequenced sample: blood. The receptors shown here come from a human donor with ulcerative colitis or Crohn's disease, or a healthy co-twin of an affected twin (not recorded which). Both conserved end residues are part of each CDR3.

cdr3_aa cdr3_length j_call v_call
CASSLHEGAVYEQYF 15 TRBJ2-7 TRBV7-2
CASSLLDSLEGIQYF 15 TRBJ2-4 TRBV18
CSARRAGGPGDTQYF 15 TRBJ2-3 TRBV20-1
CASRAGGNQPQHF 13 TRBJ1-5 TRBV2
CASSIPSGSSYNEQFF 16 TRBJ2-1 TRBV19
CASSLGVGFNQPQHF 15 TRBJ1-5 TRBV7-8
CATSRAGTGSEKLFF 15 TRBJ1-4 TRBV15
CASSLEATSSYEQYF 15 TRBJ2-7 TRBV7-2
CASSLAYRTENHQPQHF 17 TRBJ1-5 TRBV7-9
CASSLRAAYNEQFF 14 TRBJ2-1 TRBV28
CASRGTVNTEAFF 13 TRBJ1-1 TRBV2
CASSAESGKNEKLFF 15 TRBJ1-4 TRBV2
CASSQDIDRGATNEKLFF 18 TRBJ1-4 TRBV4-2
CASTQGYQETQYF 13 TRBJ2-5 TRBV5-1
CASSVERGPDTQYF 14 TRBJ2-3 TRBV9
CASSPSNPGAQHF 13 TRBJ1-5 TRBV18
CASSRGYVYEQYF 13 TRBJ2-7 TRBV19
CASTWSGDNNSPLHF 15 TRBJ1-6 TRBV5-1
CASSLEGTAFF 11 TRBJ2-7 TRBV7-9